This is a list of T cell receptor beta chains from one sample in a study of cytomegalovirus exposure and HLA in healthy donors. Repertoires were generated with immunoSEQ multiplex PCR, while TCRdb's copy carries only in-frame clones and drops some. Of about 170,000 clones in the sample, approximately 84% were seen once. The sample consisted of PBMCs. The receptor set was obtained from a woman in her forties or fifties in good health and CMV-seropositive. CDR3s include the opening cysteine and the closing phenylalanine or tryptophan. D genes are given only for firm matches. The listing skips clone size in some rows; elsewhere it reads once, few, many or a size class.

d_gene,j_gene,abundance,v_gene,CDR3nt,CDR3aa
TRBD2,TRBJ2-1,-,TRBV27,TGTGCCAGCAGTCCGTGGACTAGCGGGAGGAATGAGCAGTTCTTC,CASSPWTSGRNEQFF
TRBD2,TRBJ2-3,-,TRBV7-3,TGTGCCAGCAGCTTAATAGGGGCTAGCGGGAGTGCTGATACGCAGTATTTT,CASSLIGASGSADTQYF
-,TRBJ1-2,-,TRBV21-1,TGTGCCCCCAGTGGGCCGGGACAGGGGTACACCTTC,CAPSGPGQGYTF
-,TRBJ2-7,-,TRBV5-8,TGTGCCAGCAGCCATTCCTACGAGCAGTACTTC,CASSHSYEQYF
-,TRBJ2-3,-,TRBV11-1,TGTGCCAGCAGCGTACAGGAGACGGGTACGCAGTATTTT,CASSVQETGTQYF
TRBD1,TRBJ1-6,-,TRBV5-4,TGTGCCAGCAGCTTGGGACAGGGGGCTTCCTATAATTCACCCCTCCACTTT,CASSLGQGASYNSPLHF
TRBD2,TRBJ2-2,-,TRBV5-1,TGCGCCAGCCGGGGACTAGCGGGTACAACCGGGGAGCTGTTTTTT,CASRGLAGTTGELFF
-,TRBJ1-1,-,TRBV6-5,TGTGCCAGCAGTACTACCCGCCCCTGGAACACTGAAGCTTTCTTT,CASSTTRPWNTEAFF
-,TRBJ1-1,-,TRBV19,TGTGCCAGTAAGGACCCGGGCCCGGGGGAAGCTTTCTTT,CASKDPGPGEAFF
TRBD1,TRBJ1-2,-,TRBV5-1,TGCGCCAGCAGATACGGACAGGGAATAGGTGGCTACACCTTC,CASRYGQGIGGYTF
-,TRBJ2-1,-,TRBV10-1,TGCGCCAGCAGTGAATCAGGGGGTACACGGGAGGGCGAGTGCAATGAGCAGTTCTTC,CASSESGGTREGECNEQFF
TRBD1,TRBJ2-3,few,TRBV10-2,TGCGCCAGCAGTCACGCCATAACGACAGGGACACATGATACGCAGTATTTT,CASSHAITTGTHDTQYF
-,TRBJ2-1,-,TRBV6-6,TGTGCCAGCAGTTGGGCAGGGTACAATGAGCAGTTCTTC,CASSWAGYNEQFF
TRBD1,TRBJ2-1,-,TRBV6-5,TGTGCCAGCAGAACAGGGGAGTGGGGTGAGCAGTTCTTC,CASRTGEWGEQFF
-,TRBJ2-3,-,TRBV7-2,TGTGCCAGCAGCACTGAGGCGGGGGCTAGCACAGATACGCAGTATTTT,CASSTEAGASTDTQYF
TRBD2,TRBJ2-7,-,TRBV4-1,TGCGCCAGCAGCCAAGTGGGGGTCCCGGGGGGACGCGAGCAGTACTTC,CASSQVGVPGGREQYF
TRBD2,TRBJ2-1,-,TRBV9,TGTGCCAGCAGCGTAGGAGGAGCGGGGGGGCACAATGAGCAGTTCTTC,CASSVGGAGGHNEQFF
TRBD2,TRBJ2-7,-,TRBV5-4,TGTGCCAGCAGCAGATCTAGCGGGGGGCCTGTCGAGCAGTACTTC,CASSRSSGGPVEQYF
TRBD2,TRBJ2-2,-,TRBV4-2,TGTGCCAGCAGCCCCGTCAGTAGCGGGAGAGTCGGGGAGCTGTTTTTT,CASSPVSSGRVGELFF
TRBD1,TRBJ2-3,-,TRBV19,TGTGCCAGTACCCCGGGACAGGGGTTAGATACGCAGTATTTT,CASTPGQGLDTQYF
-,TRBJ1-2,-,TRBV7-9,TGTGCCAGCAGCTCCCCTGGAGGTGGGGGCTACACCTTC,CASSSPGGGGYTF
-,TRBJ2-7,-,TRBV5-5,TGTGCCAGCAGCTTGGACATTATCTCCTACGAGCAGTACTTC,CASSLDIISYEQYF
-,TRBJ1-1,-,TRBV7-2,TGTGCCAGCAGCTTTTCAGTGAACACTGAAGCTTTCTTT,CASSFSVNTEAFF
-,TRBJ1-4,-,TRBV4-2,TGTGCCAGCAGCCATGACACAGGGAATGAAAAACTGTTTTTT,CASSHDTGNEKLFF
-,TRBJ2-7,-,TRBV28,TGTGCCAGCAGCGACAGGCCCTACGAGCAGTACTTC,CASSDRPYEQYF
TRBD2,TRBJ2-5,-,TRBV7-6,TGTGCCAGCAGCTCGATCTGGAGCGGGGGGGAGACCCAGTACTTC,CASSSIWSGGETQYF
TRBD1,TRBJ1-4,-,TRBV13,TGTGCCAGCAGCCGGAGTCCCACAGGGGGCTCGGGTGAAAAACTGTTTTTT,CASSRSPTGGSGEKLFF
TRBD1,TRBJ2-3,-,TRBV7-2,TGTGCCAGCAGCTTAGCAACAGGGGGGTGGGATACGCAGTATTTT,CASSLATGGWDTQYF
TRBD1,TRBJ2-2,-,TRBV27,TGTGCCAGCAGTCGACAGGGGGGTACCGGGGAGCTGTTTTTT,CASSRQGGTGELFF
TRBD1,TRBJ1-4,-,TRBV4-2,TGTGCCAGCAGCCCGACGAGAGACAGGGATAGTGAAAAACTGTTTTTT,CASSPTRDRDSEKLFF
-,TRBJ2-7,-,TRBV27,TGTGCCAGTGGGAGGGGGGGCCACGAGCAGTACTTC,CASGRGGHEQYF
-,TRBJ1-3,few,TRBV9,TGTGCCAGCAGCGGCGGCGGGGCCGACTCTGGAAACACCATATATTTT,CASSGGGADSGNTIYF
TRBD1,TRBJ1-2,few,TRBV7-2,TGTGCCAGCAGCTTAGCCTCCGGGACAGGGAGGAATGGCTACACCTTC,CASSLASGTGRNGYTF
TRBD1,TRBJ1-2,-,TRBV7-2,TGTGCCAGCGTAAGGACAGGGGGGAACTATGGCTACACCTTC,CASVRTGGNYGYTF
-,TRBJ1-2,-,TRBV4-1,TGCGCCAGCAGCCGGACTGACACGGTCGACTATGGCTACACCTTC,CASSRTDTVDYGYTF
TRBD1,TRBJ1-2,-,TRBV5-1,TGCGCCAGCAGTCCAGCGGGACAGGGAGAACTTTACACCTTC,CASSPAGQGELYTF